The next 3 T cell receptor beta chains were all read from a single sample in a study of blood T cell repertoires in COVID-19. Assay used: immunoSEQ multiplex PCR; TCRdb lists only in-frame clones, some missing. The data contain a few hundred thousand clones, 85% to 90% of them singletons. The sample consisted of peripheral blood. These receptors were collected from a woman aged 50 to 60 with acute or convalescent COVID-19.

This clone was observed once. CDR3 DNA sequence: TGTGCCATCTCCTCGAACACTGAAGCTTTCTTT. The encoded protein is CAISSNTEAFF. V usage is TRBV10-3 and J usage is TRBJ1-1; D gene ambiguous. V dropped 8 bases and J dropped 1 base, with 5 bases sitting between them. Germline assignment: CDR1 ENHRY and CDR2 SYGVKD. This CDR3 spans 11 amino acids.

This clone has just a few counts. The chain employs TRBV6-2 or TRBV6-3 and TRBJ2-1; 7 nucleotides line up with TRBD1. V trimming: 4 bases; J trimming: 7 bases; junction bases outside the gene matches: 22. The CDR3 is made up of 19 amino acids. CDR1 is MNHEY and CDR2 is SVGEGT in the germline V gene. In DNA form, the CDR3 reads TGTGCCAGCAGTTCGCCCGACAGGGTCAGTCGGGCGCGGACGAATGAGCAGTTCTTC. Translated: CASSSPDRVSRARTNEQFF.

In nucleotides, the CDR3 is TGTGCCAGCAGTTTCCGGGGGGTTTATAATTCACCCCTCCACTTT. Its translation: CASSFRGVYNSPLHF. The chain recombines TRBV27 with TRBJ1-6, with D possibly matching TRBD1 (5 bases). CDR1 and CDR2 from the germline V gene are MNHEY and SMNVEV (reference sequence). The CDR3 covers 15 residues. Trimming stripped 3 bases from V and 4 bases from J, with 10 bases between.